This T cell receptor (beta chain) was sequenced during a study of blood T cell repertoires in COVID-19. Study in general: There were acute and convalescent COVID-19 samples, and they came from the United States, Italy and Spain. Sample material is recorded as cDNA or gDNA derived from T cells, B-cell-depleted T cells, or PBMCs.

Methods used by the authors: Nucleated cell counts were estimated from reference gene primer amplification. Profiling relied on immunoSEQ multiplex PCR, and the TCRdb table lists in-frame clones only, not all of them. V and J calls and clone size are as listed in that table; D and trimming were resolved from the DNA. The data show 94,000 or so clones, around nine tenths seen once. Germline loops: CDR1 GTSNPN, CDR2 SVGIG (reference sequence). The CDR3 sequence is 14 residues long. V gave up 0 bases and J gave up 4 bases, with 12 bases separating them. Sequenced input: peripheral blood. This clonotype was sampled from a woman between 65 and 79 years old with acute or convalescent COVID-19. The chain combines TRBV30 with TRBJ1-1; the D gene is possibly TRBD1 (5 bases). DNA for the CDR3: TGTGCCTGGAGTGTACGGGGGGTATCCACTGAAGCTTTCTTT. The encoded protein is CAWSVRGVSTEAFF.